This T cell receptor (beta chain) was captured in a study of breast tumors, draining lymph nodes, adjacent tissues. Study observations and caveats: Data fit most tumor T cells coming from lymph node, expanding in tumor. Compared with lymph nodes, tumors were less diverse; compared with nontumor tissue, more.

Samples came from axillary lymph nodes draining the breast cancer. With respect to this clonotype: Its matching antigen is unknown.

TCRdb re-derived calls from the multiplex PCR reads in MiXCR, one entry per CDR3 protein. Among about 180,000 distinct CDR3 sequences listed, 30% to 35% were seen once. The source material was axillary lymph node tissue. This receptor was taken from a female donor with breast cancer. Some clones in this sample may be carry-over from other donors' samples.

CDR3 sequence (DNA): TGTGCCAGCAGTTTCAGGCAGGGGGCGGCATCGTACGAGCAGTACTTC. This translates into CASSFRQGAASYEQYF. The rearrangement uses TRBV27 and TRBJ2-7, with 8 nucleotides matching TRBD1. The CDR3 contains 16 residues. Germline loops: CDR1 MNHEY, CDR2 SMNVEV (reference sequence). V shed 3 bases, J shed 4 bases, and the junction held 11 bases outside the gene matches.